The sequence of this T cell receptor (beta chain) was determined in a study of T cell repertoires in cytomegalovirus infection. TCRdb used MiXCR to reprocess the reads, holding one entry per CDR3 protein. The table shows roughly 500,000 distinct CDR3 sequences, with about two fifths occurring only once. The ends were cut back, 1 base at V and 6 bases at J, with 13 bases in the middle. Looked up from germline, CDR1 is LNHNV and CDR2 is YYDKDF (reference sequence). This CDR3 has 16 amino acids. Note on this clonotype: Its antigen is currently unknown.

The rearrangement joins TRBV15 to TRBJ1-6; D perhaps matches TRBD1 (6 bases). Sequences were derived from cultured PBMCs, sampled from culture after CMV antigen stimulation. The TCR was taken from a human donor in good health (CMV status not recorded). Some clones in this sample may be carry-over from other donors' samples. DNA for the CDR3: TGTGCCACCAGCAGAGCCCCCGGACAGATTAATTCACCCCTCCACTTT. This sequence encodes CATSRAPGQINSPLHF.